Sequencing of this TCR beta chain was carried out in a study of T cells in localized non-small cell lung cancer. On this clone: Antigen unknown.

Study-level findings and limits: T cell clonality was highest in uninvolved adjacent lung, above tumor. In adjacent lung, a median roughly 60 of the top 100 tumor clones were found.

V lost 4 bases, J lost 0 bases, and 7 bases stayed unmatched. The CDR3 has 16 amino acids. Germline V gene lookup returns CDR1 MNHNS and CDR2 SASEGT. Using immunoSEQ multiplex PCR, the repertoire was profiled, and TCRdb retains in-frame clones only, with some absent. This sample has 15,000 to 20,000 clones; 80% to 90% occur once, and the top ten carry approximately 3.7%. The chain links TRBV6-1 to TRBJ2-7, with 9 bases aligning to TRBD2. The starting material was peripheral blood, obtained before any cancer treatment. The sequence came from a male donor aged 60 or over with stage II squamous cell lung carcinoma. The CDR3 nucleotides are TGTGCCAGCAGTGCGAGACTAGCGGATAGCTCCTACGAGCAGTACTTC. Its protein product is CASSARLADSSYEQYF.